The clone carrying this T cell receptor (beta chain) was recorded many times. At one end the junction does not follow the germline gene, possibly because of a read error. Germline V CDR1 and CDR2: SGDLS, YYNGEE. The CDR3 length is 14 residues. For TCRbeta, the library was prepared with unique molecular identifiers. A single record per CDR3 protein comes from TCRdb applying MiXCR to the PCR reads. The sample holds over 400,000 distinct CDR3 sequences, approximately 12% seen once. The data belong to a study of T-cell reconstitution after alpha-beta-depleted transplantation in children. V usage is TRBV9 and J usage is TRBJ2-7; D possibly corresponds to TRBD2 (6 bases). Sequencing used PBMCs from the stem cell graft donor, obtained from the stem cell graft. The TCR was taken from a human donor who donated a stem cell graft to a child with combined immunodeficiency. For the CDR3, the DNA is TGTGCCAGCAGCGTAGACCCATACCGCGGGGCTACCTCCTTC. The encoded protein is CASSVDPYRGATSF.